Listed below are T cell receptor beta chains from one sample, sequenced in a study of neoadjuvant nivolumab and ipilimumab in lung cancer. Generated by immunoSEQ multiplex PCR, the TCRdb table keeps only in-frame clones and is missing some. The sample contains about 27,000 clones, 76% of which appear only once. The input for sequencing was tumor tissue, taken after neoadjuvant nivolumab, alone or with ipilimumab, at or shortly before surgery. The receptors stem from an adult with non-small cell lung cancer. Each CDR3 is given with its conserved first and last residue. D genes are given only for firm matches. A row's size may be missing; if present it is once, few, many or a size class.

v_gene: TRBV11-3; abundance: .; d_gene: .; len: 13; j_gene: TRBJ1-1; CDR3nt: TGTGCCAGCAGCCCTACAGGGAACCCTGAAGCTTTCTTT; CDR3aa: CASSPTGNPEAFF
v_gene: TRBV11-2; abundance: .; d_gene: .; len: 15; j_gene: TRBJ2-6; CDR3nt: TGTGCCAGCAGCTTACAGGTCTCTGGGGCCAACGTCCTGACTTTC; CDR3aa: CASSLQVSGANVLTF
v_gene: TRBV7-2; abundance: .; d_gene: .; len: 12; j_gene: TRBJ2-5; CDR3nt: TGTGCCAGCAGCCTTACTAGAGAGACCCAGTACTTC; CDR3aa: CASSLTRETQYF
v_gene: TRBV7-9; abundance: .; d_gene: .; len: 15; j_gene: TRBJ2-7; CDR3nt: TGTGCCAGCAGCTTACAATGGGCAGCCTCCTACGAGCAGTACTTC; CDR3aa: CASSLQWAASYEQYF
v_gene: TRBV29-1; abundance: .; d_gene: .; len: 13; j_gene: TRBJ2-1; CDR3nt: TGCAGCGTTGATCGAGGGGGGGCGGATGAGCAGTTCTTC; CDR3aa: CSVDRGGADEQFF
v_gene: TRBV18; abundance: .; d_gene: .; len: 12; j_gene: TRBJ2-7; CDR3nt: TGTGCCAGCTCAAACAGCGCCTACGAGCAGTACTTC; CDR3aa: CASSNSAYEQYF
v_gene: TRBV10-3; abundance: few; d_gene: TRBD1; len: 14; j_gene: TRBJ2-3; CDR3nt: TGTGCCATCAGTCCGGGACAGACCTCAGATACGCAGTATTTT; CDR3aa: CAISPGQTSDTQYF
v_gene: TRBV7-9; abundance: .; d_gene: TRBD1; len: 15; j_gene: TRBJ2-1; CDR3nt: TGTGCCAGCAGCTTAGCTGGGACAGGGTTACATGAGCAGTTCTTC; CDR3aa: CASSLAGTGLHEQFF
v_gene: TRBV7-9; abundance: .; d_gene: TRBD1; len: 16; j_gene: TRBJ1-2; CDR3nt: TGTGCCAGCAGCTACCCCGGGGATAGGGGGCCGTATGGCTACACCTTC; CDR3aa: CASSYPGDRGPYGYTF
v_gene: TRBV5-1; abundance: few; d_gene: .; len: 12; j_gene: TRBJ2-7; CDR3nt: TGCGCCAGCAGCTTGGGAGAATACGAGCAGTACTTC; CDR3aa: CASSLGEYEQYF
v_gene: TRBV5-4; abundance: .; d_gene: .; len: 14; j_gene: TRBJ2-7; CDR3nt: TGTGCCAGCAGCTCCTTCACCCGGGGTAACGAGCAGTACTTC; CDR3aa: CASSSFTRGNEQYF
v_gene: TRBV5-6; abundance: .; d_gene: .; len: 13; j_gene: TRBJ1-1; CDR3nt: TGTGCCAGCAGCTTGGGCCGGGACTCGAGAGCTTTCTTT; CDR3aa: CASSLGRDSRAFF
v_gene: TRBV2; abundance: .; d_gene: .; len: 14; j_gene: TRBJ1-4; CDR3nt: TGTGCCAGCAACAATGGGGGGATAAATGAAAAACTGTTTTTT; CDR3aa: CASNNGGINEKLFF
v_gene: TRBV5-6; abundance: .; d_gene: .; len: 13; j_gene: TRBJ2-7; CDR3nt: TGTGCCAGCAGCCCCTACAGAGACCCCGAGCAGTACTTC; CDR3aa: CASSPYRDPEQYF
v_gene: TRBV7-6; abundance: .; d_gene: .; len: 17; j_gene: TRBJ2-1; CDR3nt: TGTGCCAGCAGCTTAAGGCTAGCCGAAAGCTCCTACAATGAGCAGTTCTTC; CDR3aa: CASSLRLAESSYNEQFF
v_gene: TRBV10-1; abundance: few; d_gene: .; len: 11; j_gene: TRBJ1-5; CDR3nt: TGCGCCAGCAGTGAGGAACAGCCCCAGCATTTT; CDR3aa: CASSEEQPQHF
v_gene: TRBV11-1; abundance: .; d_gene: .; len: 16; j_gene: TRBJ2-3; CDR3nt: TGTGCCAGCAGCTTAAGAGGGGCAGGGGCGTTTACGGCGCAGTATTTT; CDR3aa: CASSLRGAGAFTAQYF
v_gene: TRBV5-1; abundance: .; d_gene: TRBD2; len: 15; j_gene: TRBJ2-5; CDR3nt: TGCGCCAGCAGCGGCTTAGCGGGGGTACAAGAGACCCAGTACTTC; CDR3aa: CASSGLAGVQETQYF
v_gene: TRBV10-3; abundance: few; d_gene: TRBD1; len: 14; j_gene: TRBJ1-4; CDR3nt: TGTGCCATCAGTGAGTCTGAAGGGGGCGAAAAACTGTTTTTT; CDR3aa: CAISESEGGEKLFF
v_gene: TRBV11-2; abundance: .; d_gene: .; len: 14; j_gene: TRBJ2-7; CDR3nt: TGTGCCAGCAGCCGACAAGGGACGCACTACGAGCAGTACTTC; CDR3aa: CASSRQGTHYEQYF
v_gene: TRBV11-2; abundance: .; d_gene: .; len: 13; j_gene: TRBJ2-2; CDR3nt: TGTGCCAGCAGCTTCCTGAACACCGGGGAGCTGTTTTTT; CDR3aa: CASSFLNTGELFF
v_gene: TRBV4-2; abundance: .; d_gene: .; len: 14; j_gene: TRBJ2-3; CDR3nt: TGTGCCAGCAGCCAAGTACAGGGTACAGATACGCAGTATTTT; CDR3aa: CASSQVQGTDTQYF
v_gene: TRBV6-5; abundance: .; d_gene: .; len: 15; j_gene: TRBJ2-7; CDR3nt: TGTGCCAGCAGTTACATCGACGGCAGCTCCTACGAGCAGTACTTC; CDR3aa: CASSYIDGSSYEQYF
v_gene: TRBV5-1; abundance: .; d_gene: .; len: 15; j_gene: TRBJ1-1; CDR3nt: TGCGCCAGCAGCTTGGCCGCGGGTGTGAACACTGAAGCTTTCTTT; CDR3aa: CASSLAAGVNTEAFF
v_gene: TRBV6-5; abundance: .; d_gene: .; len: 14; j_gene: TRBJ1-3; CDR3nt: TGTGCCAGCATGAGGCAGAGCTCTGGAAACACCATATATTTT; CDR3aa: CASMRQSSGNTIYF
v_gene: TRBV18; abundance: .; d_gene: .; len: 14; j_gene: TRBJ2-3; CDR3nt: TGTGCCAGCTCACCCCTGCCAGGCACAGATACGCAGTATTTT; CDR3aa: CASSPLPGTDTQYF
v_gene: TRBV5-4; abundance: .; d_gene: .; len: 13; j_gene: TRBJ2-1; CDR3nt: TGTGCCAGCAGCTTCGGACAGTACAATGAGCAGTTCTTC; CDR3aa: CASSFGQYNEQFF
v_gene: TRBV18; abundance: .; d_gene: .; len: 15; j_gene: TRBJ1-2; CDR3nt: TGTGCCAGCTCACCAGGTAGCAGTCTCAACTATGGCTACACCTTC; CDR3aa: CASSPGSSLNYGYTF
v_gene: TRBV29-1; abundance: .; d_gene: .; len: 13; j_gene: TRBJ1-4; CDR3nt: TGCAGCGCCTCTAAGGGGACCGGAGAAAAACTGTTTTTT; CDR3aa: CSASKGTGEKLFF
v_gene: TRBV7-9; abundance: .; d_gene: .; len: 13; j_gene: TRBJ1-6; CDR3nt: TGTGCCAGCAGCTTAGACAGGGCTTCACCCCTCCACTTT; CDR3aa: CASSLDRASPLHF
v_gene: TRBV25-1; abundance: .; d_gene: .; len: 15; j_gene: TRBJ1-6; CDR3nt: TGTGCCAGCAGTGCCCTAGGGACGGATAATTCACCCCTCCACTTT; CDR3aa: CASSALGTDNSPLHF
v_gene: TRBV12-5; abundance: few; d_gene: .; len: 16; j_gene: TRBJ1-3; CDR3nt: TGTGCTAGTGGTTTTCCTCAGGGCTTTTCTGGAAACACCATATATTTT; CDR3aa: CASGFPQGFSGNTIYF
v_gene: TRBV12-5; abundance: few; d_gene: .; len: 17; j_gene: TRBJ1-3; CDR3nt: TGTGCTAGTGGTTTCGGCAGGGTCGCATACTCTGGAAACACCATATATTTT; CDR3aa: CASGFGRVAYSGNTIYF
v_gene: TRBV18; abundance: .; d_gene: .; len: 14; j_gene: TRBJ1-2; CDR3nt: TGTGCCAGCTCACCCGACAGGATTAACTATGGCTACACCTTC; CDR3aa: CASSPDRINYGYTF
v_gene: TRBV2; abundance: .; d_gene: .; len: 12; j_gene: TRBJ2-7; CDR3nt: TGTGCCAGCAGTGACAGACTTACGAAGCAGTACTTC; CDR3aa: CASSDRLTKQYF
v_gene: TRBV29-1; abundance: .; d_gene: .; len: 13; j_gene: TRBJ2-6; CDR3nt: TGCAGCGCTCTGGTCGGTGGGGCCAACGTCCTGACTTTC; CDR3aa: CSALVGGANVLTF
v_gene: TRBV30; abundance: .; d_gene: .; len: 13; j_gene: TRBJ2-1; CDR3nt: TGTGCCTTGGAAAGGGGCCCCTACAATGAGCAGTTCTTC; CDR3aa: CALERGPYNEQFF
v_gene: TRBV10-2; abundance: .; d_gene: .; len: 13; j_gene: TRBJ1-2; CDR3nt: TGCGCCAGCAGTGAAGGGGTAGGAGGCGGCTACACCTTC; CDR3aa: CASSEGVGGGYTF
v_gene: TRBV6-5; abundance: .; d_gene: .; len: 15; j_gene: TRBJ1-6; CDR3nt: TGTGCCAGCAAAAAAGTGGGCAGCCATAATTCACCCCTCCACTTT; CDR3aa: CASKKVGSHNSPLHF
v_gene: TRBV18; abundance: .; d_gene: TRBD2; len: 16; j_gene: TRBJ2-5; CDR3nt: TGTGCCAGCTCACCACCTAAGCGGGGGAATCAAGAGACCCAGTACTTC; CDR3aa: CASSPPKRGNQETQYF
v_gene: TRBV2; abundance: .; d_gene: TRBD2; len: 18; j_gene: TRBJ2-4; CDR3nt: TGTGCCAGCAGTGAACCCCTACTAGCGGGGGGGCTCAAAAACATTCAGTACTTC; CDR3aa: CASSEPLLAGGLKNIQYF
v_gene: TRBV14; abundance: once; d_gene: .; len: 13; j_gene: TRBJ1-1; CDR3nt: TGTGCCAGCAGCCAAGCCCTTAACAGGAAAGCTTTCTTT; CDR3aa: CASSQALNRKAFF
v_gene: TRBV6-5; abundance: .; d_gene: .; len: 15; j_gene: TRBJ1-1; CDR3nt: TGTGCCAGCAGTAAACGGAGGGGTGGGAGCACTGAAGCTTTCTTT; CDR3aa: CASSKRRGGSTEAFF
v_gene: TRBV4-2; abundance: .; d_gene: .; len: 16; j_gene: TRBJ2-5; CDR3nt: TGTGCCAGCAGCCAAGATCGGAGGGGGGGCGAGGAGACCCAGTACTTC; CDR3aa: CASSQDRRGGEETQYF
v_gene: TRBV7-4; abundance: .; d_gene: .; len: 13; j_gene: TRBJ2-5; CDR3nt: TGTGCCAGCAGCGTGGGGGGCCGAGAGACCCAGTACTTC; CDR3aa: CASSVGGRETQYF
v_gene: TRBV7-2; abundance: once; d_gene: .; len: 15; j_gene: TRBJ1-2; CDR3nt: TGTGCCAGCAGCTTACTAGGCAGGGGAAGCTATGGCTACACCTTC; CDR3aa: CASSLLGRGSYGYTF
v_gene: TRBV29-1; abundance: .; d_gene: TRBD1; len: 13; j_gene: TRBJ1-2; CDR3nt: TGCAGCGTCGACGGACAGGGAGACTATGGCTACACCTTC; CDR3aa: CSVDGQGDYGYTF
v_gene: TRBV11-2; abundance: .; d_gene: .; len: 13; j_gene: TRBJ2-7; CDR3nt: TGTGCCAGCAGCTCTAGTGGGGGGAACGAGCAGTACTTC; CDR3aa: CASSSSGGNEQYF
v_gene: TRBV6-5; abundance: .; d_gene: TRBD1; len: 16; j_gene: TRBJ2-3; CDR3nt: TGTGCCAGCAGTTCCGTAGGGACCGGACAGGCCAGCACGCAGTATTTT; CDR3aa: CASSSVGTGQASTQYF
v_gene: TRBV5-1; abundance: once; d_gene: .; len: 14; j_gene: TRBJ1-3; CDR3nt: TGCGCCAGCAGCTTGTCGGCTGCAGGAAACACCATATATTTT; CDR3aa: CASSLSAAGNTIYF
v_gene: TRBV5-1; abundance: .; d_gene: .; len: 16; j_gene: TRBJ1-2; CDR3nt: TGCGCCAGCAGCTATGGAGTCGGGGCTACTAACTATGGCTACACCTTC; CDR3aa: CASSYGVGATNYGYTF
v_gene: TRBV11-2; abundance: once; d_gene: TRBD1; len: 14; j_gene: TRBJ2-7; CDR3nt: TGTGCCAGCAGCGCCGGACAGGGGGTCGGCGAGCAGTACTTC; CDR3aa: CASSAGQGVGEQYF
v_gene: TRBV29-1; abundance: .; d_gene: .; len: 12; j_gene: TRBJ1-1; CDR3nt: TGCAGCGTTGAAGAGATAGGCAAGGGCGCTTTCTTT; CDR3aa: CSVEEIGKGAFF